Each of the 9 T cell receptor beta chains below was sequenced from the same sample in a study of blood T cell repertoires in COVID-19. Some clones are missing from TCRdb's copy, which holds only in-frame ones; the method was immunoSEQ multiplex PCR. Found here are tens of thousands of clones, 80% to 90% of them singletons; the top ten hold less than 15%. The source material was peripheral blood. These receptors all come from a human donor in a cohort sampled during active COVID-19. The donor label of this sample is uncertain.

This rearrangement joins TRBV5-1 to TRBJ1-4, with D possibly TRBD1 on 5 matching bases. V was cut by 5 bases and J by 4 bases, with 21 bases left in between. This CDR3 has 17 residues. Germline V gene lookup returns CDR1 SGHRS and CDR2 YFSETQ. The CDR3 DNA follows: TGCGCCAGCAGGGGGCGGGGGGTCAACTATAGTAATGAAAAACTGTTTTTT. This translates into CASRGRGVNYSNEKLFF.

The gene calls are TRBV19 and TRBJ2-5; TRBD2 might be the D (6 bases). CDR3 length equals 15 residues. V was trimmed by 6 bases and J by 1 base, leaving 15 bases between them. Germline values: CDR1 LNHDA, CDR2 SQIVND (reference sequence). CDR3 bases: TGTGCCAGTAGGGGGCAACGGGACTTCCAAGAGACCCAGTACTTC. Its protein is CASRGQRDFQETQYF.

This clone was detected once. The chain uses TRBV27 and TRBJ2-1; 8 bases are shared with TRBD2. CDR1 MNHEY and CDR2 SMNVEV come from the germline V gene (reference sequence). V shed 8 bases, J shed 7 bases, and the junction held 19 bases outside the gene matches. The CDR3 totals 17 residues. CDR3 sequence (DNA): TGTGCCAGCTGGACATATGATATCGGGGGGGCCAGGAATGAGCAGTTCTTC. Translating it yields CASWTYDIGGARNEQFF.

This clone has just a few counts. Since no conserved phenylalanine or tryptophan closes the CDR3, a read error is the likely cause. The DNA is left out, because the CDR3 cannot be placed on it with certainty; the CDR3 is given as TCRdb lists it. This chain uses TRBV28 with TRBJ1-1; the D call in the table, TRBD1, was not verified against the DNA. The germline CDR1 and CDR2 sequences are MDHEN and SYDVKM. The CDR3 contains 12 residues when both ends are counted. This CDR3 reads CASSPSQGGSLL.

This rearrangement joins TRBV2 to TRBJ2-7; D is undetermined. The CDR3 runs to 13 residues. Germline values: CDR1 SNHLY, CDR2 FYNNEI. The V end lost 4 bases, the J end lost 4 bases, and 11 bases lay between the germline ends. Written as DNA, the CDR3 is TGTGCCAGCAGTGCGAGCACCCCTTACGAGCAGTACTTC. The encoded protein is CASSASTPYEQYF. Using reference TRBV2 and TRBJ2-7 for the parts outside the CDR3, the full variable domain is EPEVTQTPSHQVTQMGQEVILRCVPISNHLYFYWYRQILGQKVEFLVSFYNNEISEKSEIFDDQFSVERPDGSNFTLKIRSTKLEDSAMYFCASSASTPYEQYFGPGTRLTVT.

This clone occurred a few times. This chain uses TRBV5-6 with TRBJ1-6; tentatively, D is TRBD1 (6 bases). The CDR3 runs to 14 residues. V lost 0 bases and J 10 bases, leaving 11 bases between the germline ends. Per the germline V gene, CDR1 is SGHDT and CDR2 is YYEEEE. The CDR3 is CASSLGGGASPLHF. As DNA, the CDR3 is TGTGCCAGCAGCTTGGGAGGGGGAGCCTCACCCCTCCACTTT. The whole variable domain, filled in from reference TRBV5-6 and TRBJ1-6, reads DAGVTQSPTHLIKTRGQQVTLRCSPKSGHDTVSWYQQALGQGPQFIFQYYEEEERQRGNFPDRFSGHQFPNYSSELNVNALLLGDSALYLCASSLGGGASPLHFGNGTRLTVT.

This clone has only a few counts. The gene calls are TRBV23-1 and TRBJ1-6, with D possibly matching TRBD1 (5 bases). TRBV23-1 qualifies as an ORF whose function is uncertain. V dropped 3 bases and J dropped 9 bases, with 21 bases sitting between them. This CDR3 contains 17 residues. The CDR3 nucleotides read TGCGCCAGCAGTCATAGGGGTGGCGGGGCACCGTGTTCACCCCTCCACTTT. It is translated as CASSHRGGGAPCSPLHF.

V gene TRBV7-8 combines with J gene TRBJ2-3; 10 bases line up with TRBD2. Germline-derived CDR1 and CDR2 are SGHVS and FQNEAQ. This CDR3 spans 16 amino acids. V dropped 0 bases and J dropped 2; count of bases not matched to a gene: 2. CDR3 sequence (DNA): TGTGCCAGCAGCTTAGCTAGCGGGGGGACCACAGATACGCAGTATTTT. Protein product: CASSLASGGTTDTQYF.

The V and J genes are TRBV30 and TRBJ1-3, with 9 bases matching TRBD1. The J segment lost 3 bases and the V segment lost 8 bases, leaving 2 bases of the junction unmatched. Germline V gives CDR1 GTSNPN, CDR2 SVGIG (reference sequence). This CDR3 region has 12 residues. The DNA for the CDR3 is TGTGCCCTGGACAGGGGTGGAAACACCATATATTTT. Its translation is CALDRGGNTIYF.